This record concerns one TCR beta chain sequence. What it binds is not known. This entry is derived from a study of blood T cells in healthy people across ages. Isolated PBMCs totaled at least 6.5 million in each sample. With a J-beta primer mix and a sample-barcoded 5' primer, a second PCR ran about 7 to 12 cycles. With 12 random nucleotides, a template-switch adaptor tagged each individual cDNA molecule. CDR3-containing paired-end reads numbered at least 3 million in each sample. TCRdb re-called the 5' RACE reads with MiXCR, one entry per CDR3 protein. The sample shows about 680,000 distinct CDR3 sequences, approximately 50% of them seen only once. The germline V and J ends were trimmed by 7 bases and 7 bases, with 10 bases remaining between them. Germline CDR1 MGHDK, CDR2 SYGVNS. This CDR3 region has 11 residues. Study observations and caveats: It was not known whether donors were CMV positive (a possible confounder of expanded clonotype changes).

This receptor was obtained from a woman aged 60-75 years in good health. What was sequenced was blood. The V call is TRBV25-1, the J call TRBJ1-1; D is undetermined. The CDR3 nucleotides are TGTGCCAGCATTACCCGGGATGAAGCTTTCTTT. Protein sequence: CASITRDEAFF.